This record looks at one T cell receptor beta chain sequence and its context. The sample holds many counts of this clonotype. Its binding antigen is unknown. Base quality data are lacking; no much larger clone is found one base away. The CDR3 spans 14 residues, from the cysteine through the phenylalanine. This entry keeps only the CDR3 DNA: 42 bases, framed from base 1. V is clipped by 5 bases and J by 3 bases, and the sequence between their germline boundaries is 15 bases long. For CDR1 and CDR2, the germline V gene lists SGHRS and YFSETQ. Library prep was done by RT-PCR. Sequencing instrument: Illumina HiSeq 2500. Through fastp at Q25 and MiXCR, TCRdb rebuilt clones from the public reads, retaining in-frame beta chains. When rows share a CDR3 protein, they turn into one entry using the most common DNA and genes. Counted in this sample were fewer than 600,000 distinct CDR3 sequences; approximately 7.2% of them appeared once. Clones ranked in the top ten supply approximately 14% of the sample.

The data were taken from a study of response to subunit inactivated influenza vaccine (dated 2018 in TCRdb). Background on the whole study: The study used deep quantitative T cell receptor repertoire profiling to track responses to a trivalent subunit inactivated influenza vaccine.

The investigation overall reported the following: The authors suggested that each seasonal influenza vaccination may recruit only a limited number of new T cells.

The rearrangement joined TRBV5-1 to TRBJ2-7; 5 matching bases give a weak D call of TRBD1. The sequencing used PBMCs from blood, collected roughly 24 months after vaccination. This receptor was taken from a man aged 45 to 70 who received an inactivated influenza vaccine. Donor details come from another sample of the same person, matched by shared clones. The CDR3 loop reads CASRSRDSLYEQYF. The sequenced DNA: TGCGCCAGCAGGTCGCGAGACAGCCTCTACGAGCAGTACTTC.